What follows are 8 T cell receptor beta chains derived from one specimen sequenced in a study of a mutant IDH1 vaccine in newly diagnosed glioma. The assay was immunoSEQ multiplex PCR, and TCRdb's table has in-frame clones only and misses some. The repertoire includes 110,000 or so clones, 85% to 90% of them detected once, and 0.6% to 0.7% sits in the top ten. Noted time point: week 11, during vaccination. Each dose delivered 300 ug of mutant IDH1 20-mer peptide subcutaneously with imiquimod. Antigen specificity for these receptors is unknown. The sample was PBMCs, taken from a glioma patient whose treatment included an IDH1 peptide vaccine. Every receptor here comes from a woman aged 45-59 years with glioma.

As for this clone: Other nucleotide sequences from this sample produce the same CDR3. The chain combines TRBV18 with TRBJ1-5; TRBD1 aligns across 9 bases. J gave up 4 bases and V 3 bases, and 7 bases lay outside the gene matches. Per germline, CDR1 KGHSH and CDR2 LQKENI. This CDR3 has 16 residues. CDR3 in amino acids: CASSPPGQGGNQPQHF. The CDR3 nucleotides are TGTGCCAGCTCACCGCCGGGACAGGGAGGGAATCAGCCCCAGCATTTT. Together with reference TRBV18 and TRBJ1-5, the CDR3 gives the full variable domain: NAGVMQNPRHLVRRRGQEARLRCSPMKGHSHVYWYRQLPEEGLKFMVYLQKENIIDESGMPKERFSAEFPKEGPSILRIQQVVRGDSAAYFCASSPPGQGGNQPQHFGDGTRLSIL.

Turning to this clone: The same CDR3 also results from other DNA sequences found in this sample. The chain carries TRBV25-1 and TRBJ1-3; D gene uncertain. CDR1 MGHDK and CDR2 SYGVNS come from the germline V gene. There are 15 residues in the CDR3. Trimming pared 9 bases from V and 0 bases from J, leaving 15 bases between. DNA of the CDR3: TGTGCCAGTAGCCCCAAGCACCTCTCTGGAAACACCATATATTTT. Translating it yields CASSPKHLSGNTIYF.

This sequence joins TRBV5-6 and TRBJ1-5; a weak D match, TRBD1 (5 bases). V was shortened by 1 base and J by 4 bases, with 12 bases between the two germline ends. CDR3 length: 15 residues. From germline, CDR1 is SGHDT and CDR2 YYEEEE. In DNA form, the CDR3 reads TGTGCCAGCAGCTTGTACGTTCCAGGGAATCAGCCCCAGCATTTT. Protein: CASSLYVPGNQPQHF.

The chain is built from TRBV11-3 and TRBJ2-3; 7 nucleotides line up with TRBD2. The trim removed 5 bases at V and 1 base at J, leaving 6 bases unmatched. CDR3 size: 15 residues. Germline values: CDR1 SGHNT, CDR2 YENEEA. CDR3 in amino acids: CASSLGGVGTDTQYF. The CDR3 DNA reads TGTGCCAGCAGCCTTGGGGGGGTTGGCACAGATACGCAGTATTTT.

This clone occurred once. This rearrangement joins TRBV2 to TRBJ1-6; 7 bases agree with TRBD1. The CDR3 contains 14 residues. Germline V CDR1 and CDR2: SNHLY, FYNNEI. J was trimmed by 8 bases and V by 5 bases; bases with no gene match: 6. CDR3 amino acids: CASSPDREYSPLHF. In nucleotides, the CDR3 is TGTGCCAGCAGTCCAGACAGGGAATATTCACCCCTCCACTTT.

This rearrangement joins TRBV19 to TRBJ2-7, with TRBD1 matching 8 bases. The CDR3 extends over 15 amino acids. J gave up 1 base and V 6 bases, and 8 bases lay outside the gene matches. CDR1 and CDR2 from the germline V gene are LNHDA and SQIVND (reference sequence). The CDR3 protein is CASSHPRTGSYEQYF. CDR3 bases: TGTGCCAGTAGCCACCCGCGGACAGGGTCCTACGAGCAGTACTTC. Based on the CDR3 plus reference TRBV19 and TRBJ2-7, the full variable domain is DGGITQSPKYLFRKEGQNVTLSCEQNLNHDAMYWYRQDPGQGLRLIYYSQIVNDFQKGDIAEGYSVSREKKESFPLTVTSAQKNPTAFYLCASSHPRTGSYEQYFGPGTRLTVT.

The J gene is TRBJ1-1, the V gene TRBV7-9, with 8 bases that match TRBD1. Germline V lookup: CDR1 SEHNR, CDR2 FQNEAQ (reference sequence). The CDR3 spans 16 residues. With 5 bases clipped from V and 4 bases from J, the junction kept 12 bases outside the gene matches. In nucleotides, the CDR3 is TGTGCCAGCAGCGAGCTCGGACAGGGACGTGGCACTGAAGCTTTCTTT. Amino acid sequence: CASSELGQGRGTEAFF.

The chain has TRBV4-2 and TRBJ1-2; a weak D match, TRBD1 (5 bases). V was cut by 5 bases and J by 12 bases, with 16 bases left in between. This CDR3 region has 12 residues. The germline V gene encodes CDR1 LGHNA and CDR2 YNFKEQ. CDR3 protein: CASSSGTVRNTF. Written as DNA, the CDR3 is TGTGCCAGCAGCTCCGGGACCGTTCGTAACACCTTC.